A single T cell receptor beta chain is shown here with its context. This CDR3 contains 15 residues. From germline, CDR1 is MRHNA and CDR2 SNTAGT. The J segment lost 5 bases and the V segment lost 3 bases, leaving 4 bases of the junction unmatched. Methods used by the authors: Reference gene primer amplification gave nucleated cell count estimates. Only in-frame clones appear in the TCRdb table, and some are missing; sequencing was by immunoSEQ multiplex PCR. V, J and clone size reflect that table, while D and trimming were determined from the DNA. The table shows some 150,000 clones, with roughly 84% occurring only once. The data stem from a study of blood T cell repertoires in COVID-19. Study information: Sources were T cells, B-cell-depleted T cells, or PBMCs; the material itself was cDNA or gDNA.

All enrollees were roughly 18 to 89 years old and from under 25 US areas. This sequence joins TRBV6-4 and TRBJ2-2; 9 positions agree with TRBD1. This receptor was identified in a man in his forties or fifties who had recovered from COVID-19. Sequences were obtained from PBMCs or T cells enriched from blood (not recorded which). In nucleotides, the CDR3 is TGTGCCAGCAGTGAGGGGACAGGGTTGACCGGGGAGCTGTTTTTT. Translating gives CASSEGTGLTGELFF.